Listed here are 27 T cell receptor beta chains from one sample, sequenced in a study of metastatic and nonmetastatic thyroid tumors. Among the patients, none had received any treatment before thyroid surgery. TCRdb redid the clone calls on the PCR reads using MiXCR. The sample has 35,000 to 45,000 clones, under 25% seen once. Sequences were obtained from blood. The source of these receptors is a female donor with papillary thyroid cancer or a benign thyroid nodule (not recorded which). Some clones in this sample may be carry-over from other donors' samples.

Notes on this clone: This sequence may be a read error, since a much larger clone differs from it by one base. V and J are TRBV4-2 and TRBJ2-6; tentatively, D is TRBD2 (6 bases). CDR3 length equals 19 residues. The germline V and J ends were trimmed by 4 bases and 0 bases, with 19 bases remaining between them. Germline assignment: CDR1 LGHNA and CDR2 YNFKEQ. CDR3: CASSPAAGMLRSGANVLTF. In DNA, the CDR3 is TGTGCCAGCAGCCCGGCGGCGGGAATGCTACGCTCTGGGGCCAACGTCCTGACTTTC.

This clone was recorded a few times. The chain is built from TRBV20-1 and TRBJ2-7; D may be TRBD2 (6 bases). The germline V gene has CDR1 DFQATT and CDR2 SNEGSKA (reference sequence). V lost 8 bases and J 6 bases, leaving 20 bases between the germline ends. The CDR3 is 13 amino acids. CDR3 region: CSPRRVEGGEQYF. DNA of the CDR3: TGCAGTCCCCGAAGGGTGGAGGGCGGCGAGCAGTACTTC.

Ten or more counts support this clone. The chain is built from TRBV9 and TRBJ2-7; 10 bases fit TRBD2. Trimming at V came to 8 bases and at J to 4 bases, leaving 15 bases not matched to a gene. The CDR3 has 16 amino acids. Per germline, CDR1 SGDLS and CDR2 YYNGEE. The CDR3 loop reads CARPGSPGTSDYEQYF. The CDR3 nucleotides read TGTGCCAGGCCCGGGTCCCCCGGGACTAGCGATTACGAGCAGTACTTC.

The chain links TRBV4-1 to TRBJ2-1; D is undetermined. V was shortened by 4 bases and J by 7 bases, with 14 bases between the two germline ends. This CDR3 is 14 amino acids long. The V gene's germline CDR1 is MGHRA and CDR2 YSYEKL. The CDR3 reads CASSRVGLMNEQFF. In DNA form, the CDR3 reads TGCGCCAGCAGCCGGGTGGGGTTAATGAATGAGCAGTTCTTC.

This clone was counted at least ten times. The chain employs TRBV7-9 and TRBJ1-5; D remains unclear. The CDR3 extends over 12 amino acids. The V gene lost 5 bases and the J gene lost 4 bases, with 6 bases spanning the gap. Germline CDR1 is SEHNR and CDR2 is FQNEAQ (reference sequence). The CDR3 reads CASSPSNQPQHF. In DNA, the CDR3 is TGTGCCAGCAGCCCCTCGAATCAGCCCCAGCATTTT.

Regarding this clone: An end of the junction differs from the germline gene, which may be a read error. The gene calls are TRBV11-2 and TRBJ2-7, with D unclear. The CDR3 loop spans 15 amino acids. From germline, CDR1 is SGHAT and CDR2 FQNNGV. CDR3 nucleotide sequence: TGTGCCATCAGCTTAGATTTCGGACCTCTCTACGAGCAGTACTTC. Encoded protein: CAISLDFGPLYEQYF. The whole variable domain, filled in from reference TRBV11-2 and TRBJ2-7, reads EAGVAQSPRYKIIEKRQSVAFWCNPISGHATLYWYQQILGQGPKLLIQFQNNGVVDDSQLPKDRFSAERLKGVDSTLKIQPAKLEDSAVYLCAISLDFGPLYEQYFGPGTRLTVT.

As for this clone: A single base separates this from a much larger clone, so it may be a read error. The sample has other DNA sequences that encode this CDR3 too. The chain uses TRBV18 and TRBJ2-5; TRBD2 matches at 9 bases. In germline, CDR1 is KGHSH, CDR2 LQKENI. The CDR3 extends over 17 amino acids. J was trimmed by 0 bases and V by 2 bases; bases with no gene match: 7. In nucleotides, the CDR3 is TGTGCCAGCTCACCAGGGCTTAGACTAGCGGACCAAGAGACCCAGTACTTC. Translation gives CASSPGLRLADQETQYF.

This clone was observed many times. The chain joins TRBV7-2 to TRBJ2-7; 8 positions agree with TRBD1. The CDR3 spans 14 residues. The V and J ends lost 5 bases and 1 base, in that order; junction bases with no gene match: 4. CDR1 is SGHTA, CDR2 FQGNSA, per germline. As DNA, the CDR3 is TGTGCCAGCAGCCGGGACAGGTTGTCCTACGAGCAGTACTTC. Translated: CASSRDRLSYEQYF.

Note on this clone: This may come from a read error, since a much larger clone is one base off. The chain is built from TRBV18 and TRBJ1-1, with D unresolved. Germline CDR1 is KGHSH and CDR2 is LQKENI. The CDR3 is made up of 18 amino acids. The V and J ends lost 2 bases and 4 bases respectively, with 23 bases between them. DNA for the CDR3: TGTGCCAGCTCACCAAGGGCGCCGAATGGGGTGAGCGGCACTGAAGCTTTCTTT. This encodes CASSPRAPNGVSGTEAFF.

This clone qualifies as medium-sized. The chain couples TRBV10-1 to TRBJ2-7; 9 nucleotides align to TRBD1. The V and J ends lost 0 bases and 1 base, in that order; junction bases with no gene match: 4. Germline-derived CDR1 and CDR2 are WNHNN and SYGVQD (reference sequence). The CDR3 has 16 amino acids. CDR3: CASSESKGQGSYEQYF. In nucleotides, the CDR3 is TGCGCCAGCAGTGAGTCGAAAGGACAGGGGTCCTACGAGCAGTACTTC.

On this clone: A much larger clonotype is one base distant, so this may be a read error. The CDR3 nucleotides read TGTGCCAGCAGCTCCTTACTAGCGGGAGACAATGAGCAGTTCTTC. It codes for CASSSLLAGDNEQFF. This chain connects TRBV5-6 to TRBJ2-1, with 11 nucleotides matching TRBD2. The CDR3 covers 15 residues. The germline CDR1 and CDR2 sequences are SGHDT and YYEEEE. Losses at the gene ends were 3 bases for V and 5 bases for J; bases not matched to a gene: 4.

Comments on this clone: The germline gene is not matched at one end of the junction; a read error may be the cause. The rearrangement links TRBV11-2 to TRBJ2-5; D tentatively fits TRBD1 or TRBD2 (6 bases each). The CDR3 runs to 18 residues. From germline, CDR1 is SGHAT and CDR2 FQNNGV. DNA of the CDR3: TGTGCCAACAGCCCAGAGGGGGGCGGACTATCGGGAAAAGAGACCCAGTACTTC. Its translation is CANSPEGGGLSGKETQYF.

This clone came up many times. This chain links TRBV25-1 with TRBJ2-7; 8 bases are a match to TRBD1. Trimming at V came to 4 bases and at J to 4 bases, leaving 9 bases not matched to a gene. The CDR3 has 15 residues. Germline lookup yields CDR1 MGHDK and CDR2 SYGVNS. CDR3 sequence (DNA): TGTGCCAGCAGTGGTCGGACAGGGACCGGGTACGAGCAGTACTTC. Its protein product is CASSGRTGTGYEQYF.

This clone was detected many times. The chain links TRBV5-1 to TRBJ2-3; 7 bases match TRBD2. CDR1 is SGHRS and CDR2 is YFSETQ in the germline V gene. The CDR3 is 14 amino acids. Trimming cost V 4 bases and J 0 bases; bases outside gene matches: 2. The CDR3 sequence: CASSRSGSTDTQYF. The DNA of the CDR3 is TGCGCCAGCAGCCGTAGCGGGAGCACAGATACGCAGTATTTT.

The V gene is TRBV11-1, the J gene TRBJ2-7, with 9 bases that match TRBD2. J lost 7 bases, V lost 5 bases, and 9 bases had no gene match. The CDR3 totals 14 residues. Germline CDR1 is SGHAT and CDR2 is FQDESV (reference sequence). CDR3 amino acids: CASSQGLADREQYF. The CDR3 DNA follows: TGTGCCAGCAGCCAGGGACTAGCCGACCGGGAGCAGTACTTC. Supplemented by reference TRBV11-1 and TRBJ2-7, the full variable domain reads EAEVAQSPRYKITEKSQAVAFWCDPISGHATLYWYRQILGQGPELLVQFQDESVVDDSQLPKDRFSAERLKGVDSTLKIQPAELGDSAMYLCASSQGLADREQYFGPGTRLTVT.

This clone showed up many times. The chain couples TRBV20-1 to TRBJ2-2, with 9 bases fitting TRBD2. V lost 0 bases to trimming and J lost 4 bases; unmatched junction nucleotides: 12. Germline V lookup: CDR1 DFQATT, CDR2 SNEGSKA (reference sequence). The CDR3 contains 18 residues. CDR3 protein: CSARDPRVGTSSTGELFF. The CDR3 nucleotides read TGCAGTGCTAGAGATCCCCGTGTGGGGACTAGCAGCACCGGGGAGCTGTTTTTT.

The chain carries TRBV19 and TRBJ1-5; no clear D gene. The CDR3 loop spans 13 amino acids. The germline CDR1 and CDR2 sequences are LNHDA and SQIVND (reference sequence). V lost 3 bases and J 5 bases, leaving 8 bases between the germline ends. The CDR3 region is CASSMLVYQPQHF. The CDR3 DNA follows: TGTGCCAGTAGTATGTTGGTGTATCAGCCCCAGCATTTT.

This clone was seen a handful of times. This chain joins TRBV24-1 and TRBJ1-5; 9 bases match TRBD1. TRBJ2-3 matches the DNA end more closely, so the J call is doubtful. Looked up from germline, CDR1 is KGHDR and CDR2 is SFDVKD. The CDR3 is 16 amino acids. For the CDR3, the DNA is TGTGCCACCAGCCCCGGACAGGGGTTTTTCAGTCAGCCCCAGTATTTT. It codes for CATSPGQGFFSQPQYF.

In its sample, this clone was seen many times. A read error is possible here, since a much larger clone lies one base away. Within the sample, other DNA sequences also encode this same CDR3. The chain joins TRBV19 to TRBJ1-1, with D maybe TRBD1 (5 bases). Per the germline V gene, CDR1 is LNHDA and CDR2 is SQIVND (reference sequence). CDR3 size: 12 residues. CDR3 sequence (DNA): TGTGCCAGTAGTATCCAGGGAACTGAGGCTTTCTTT. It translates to CASSIQGTEAFF. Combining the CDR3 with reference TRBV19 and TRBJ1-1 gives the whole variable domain DGGITQSPKYLFRKEGQNVTLSCEQNLNHDAMYWYRQDPGQGLRLIYYSQIVNDFQKGDIAEGYSVSREKKESFPLTVTSAQKNPTAFYLCASSIQGTEAFFGQGTRLTVV.

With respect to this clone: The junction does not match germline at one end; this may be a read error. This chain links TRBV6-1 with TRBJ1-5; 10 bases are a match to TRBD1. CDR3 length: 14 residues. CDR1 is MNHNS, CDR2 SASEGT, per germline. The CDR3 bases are TGTGCCAGCGGCCCGACAGGGGGCAATCATCCCCAGCATTTT. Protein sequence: CASGPTGGNHPQHF.

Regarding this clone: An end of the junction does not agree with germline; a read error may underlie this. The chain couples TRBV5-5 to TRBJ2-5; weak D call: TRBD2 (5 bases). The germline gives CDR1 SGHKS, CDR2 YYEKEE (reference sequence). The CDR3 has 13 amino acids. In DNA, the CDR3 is TGTGCCAGCAGCTTGGGCTTACGAGGGTACTCGGACTTC. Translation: CASSLGLRGYSDF.

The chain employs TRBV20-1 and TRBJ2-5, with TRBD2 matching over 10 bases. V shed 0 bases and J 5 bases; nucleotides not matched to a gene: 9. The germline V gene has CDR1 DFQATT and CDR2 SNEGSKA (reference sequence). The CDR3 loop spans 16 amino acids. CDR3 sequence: CSARDAVLAGTETQYF. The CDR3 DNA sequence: TGCAGTGCTAGAGATGCGGTACTAGCGGGGACCGAGACCCAGTACTTC.

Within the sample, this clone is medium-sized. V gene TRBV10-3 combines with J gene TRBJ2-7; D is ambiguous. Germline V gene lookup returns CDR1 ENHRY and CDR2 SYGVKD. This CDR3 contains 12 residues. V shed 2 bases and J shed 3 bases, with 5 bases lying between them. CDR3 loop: CAISEKGYEQYF. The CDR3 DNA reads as TGTGCCATCAGTGAGAAGGGCTACGAGCAGTACTTC.

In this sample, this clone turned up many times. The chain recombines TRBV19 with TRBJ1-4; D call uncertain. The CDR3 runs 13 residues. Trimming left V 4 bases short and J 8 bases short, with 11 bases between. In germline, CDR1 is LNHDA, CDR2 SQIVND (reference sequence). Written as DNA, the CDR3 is TGTGCCAGTAGTAAGGTCCTCCGGGAAAAACTGTTTTTT. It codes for CASSKVLREKLFF.

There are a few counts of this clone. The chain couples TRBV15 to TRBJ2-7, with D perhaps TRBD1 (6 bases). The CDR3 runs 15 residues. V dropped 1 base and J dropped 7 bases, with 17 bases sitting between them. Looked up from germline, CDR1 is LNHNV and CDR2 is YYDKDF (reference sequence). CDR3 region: CATSRVLVTGREQYF. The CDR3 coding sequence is TGTGCCACCAGCAGAGTGCTCGTGACAGGTAGGGAGCAGTACTTC.

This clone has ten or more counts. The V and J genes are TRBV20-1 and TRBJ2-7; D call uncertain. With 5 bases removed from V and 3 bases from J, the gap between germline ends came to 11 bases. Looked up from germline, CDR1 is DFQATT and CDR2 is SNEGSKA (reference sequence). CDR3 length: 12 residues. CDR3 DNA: TGCAGTGCTCCCGGTATTAGCTACGAGCAGTACTTC. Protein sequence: CSAPGISYEQYF.

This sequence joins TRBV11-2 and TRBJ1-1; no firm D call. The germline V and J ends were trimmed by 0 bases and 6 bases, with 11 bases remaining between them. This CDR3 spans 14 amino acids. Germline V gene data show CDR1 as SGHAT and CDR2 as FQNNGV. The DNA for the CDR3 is TGTGCCAGCAGCTTAGAGGGATTGGGTGCTGAAGCTTTCTTT. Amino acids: CASSLEGLGAEAFF.